This TCR beta chain originates from a study of cytomegalovirus exposure and HLA in healthy donors. At the level of the study: In an early release, HLA-typed donors contributed some 80 million unique TCR sequences.

This CDR3 region has 13 residues. Primers: 60 Vbeta forward and 13 Jbeta reverse. Method: immunoSEQ multiplex PCR; TCRdb's copy keeps in-frame clones and lacks some. The data show over 150,000 clones, over 70% seen once. Sequenced material: PBMCs. The receptor's source is a young man in good health and CMV-seropositive. V and J are TRBV21-1 and TRBJ1-1. TRBV21-1 is flagged as a pseudogene. CDR3 in amino acids: CASSKVVVAGAFF. In DNA form, the CDR3 reads TGTGCCAGCAGCAAAGTGGTGGTGGCGGGGGCTTTCTTT.